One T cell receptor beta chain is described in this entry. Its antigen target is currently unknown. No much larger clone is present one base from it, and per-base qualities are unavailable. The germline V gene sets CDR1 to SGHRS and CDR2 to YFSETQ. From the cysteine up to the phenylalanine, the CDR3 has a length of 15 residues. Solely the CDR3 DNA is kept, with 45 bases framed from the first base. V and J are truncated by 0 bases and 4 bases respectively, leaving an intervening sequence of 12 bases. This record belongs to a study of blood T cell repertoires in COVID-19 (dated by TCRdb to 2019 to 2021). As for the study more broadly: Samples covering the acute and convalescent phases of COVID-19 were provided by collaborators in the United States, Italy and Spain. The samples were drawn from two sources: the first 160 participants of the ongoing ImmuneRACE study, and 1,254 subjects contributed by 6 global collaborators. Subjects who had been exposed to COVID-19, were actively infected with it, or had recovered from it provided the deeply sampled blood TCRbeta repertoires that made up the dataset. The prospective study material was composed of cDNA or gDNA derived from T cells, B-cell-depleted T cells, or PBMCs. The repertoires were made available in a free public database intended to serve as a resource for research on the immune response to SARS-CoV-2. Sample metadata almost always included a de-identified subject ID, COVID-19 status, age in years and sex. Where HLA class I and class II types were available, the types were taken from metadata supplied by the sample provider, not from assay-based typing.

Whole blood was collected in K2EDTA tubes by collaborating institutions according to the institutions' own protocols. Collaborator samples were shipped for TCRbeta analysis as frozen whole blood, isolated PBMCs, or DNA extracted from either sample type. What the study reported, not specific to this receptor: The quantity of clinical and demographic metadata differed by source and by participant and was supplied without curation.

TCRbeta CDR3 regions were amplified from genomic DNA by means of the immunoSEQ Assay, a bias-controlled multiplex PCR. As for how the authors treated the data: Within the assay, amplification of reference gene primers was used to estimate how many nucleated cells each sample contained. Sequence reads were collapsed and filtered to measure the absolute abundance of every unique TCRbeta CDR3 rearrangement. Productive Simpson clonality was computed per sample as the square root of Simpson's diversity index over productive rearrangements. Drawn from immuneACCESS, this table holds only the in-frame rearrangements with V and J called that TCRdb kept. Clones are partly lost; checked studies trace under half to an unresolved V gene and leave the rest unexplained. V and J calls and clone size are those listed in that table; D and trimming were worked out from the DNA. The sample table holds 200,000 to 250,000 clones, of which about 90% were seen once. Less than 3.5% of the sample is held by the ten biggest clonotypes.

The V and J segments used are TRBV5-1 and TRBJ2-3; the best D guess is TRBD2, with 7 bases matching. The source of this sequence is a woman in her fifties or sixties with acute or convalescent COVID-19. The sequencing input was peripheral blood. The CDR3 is CASSLARGGSDTQYF. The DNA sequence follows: TGCGCCAGCAGCTTGGCGCGCGGGGGCTCAGATACGCAGTATTTT.